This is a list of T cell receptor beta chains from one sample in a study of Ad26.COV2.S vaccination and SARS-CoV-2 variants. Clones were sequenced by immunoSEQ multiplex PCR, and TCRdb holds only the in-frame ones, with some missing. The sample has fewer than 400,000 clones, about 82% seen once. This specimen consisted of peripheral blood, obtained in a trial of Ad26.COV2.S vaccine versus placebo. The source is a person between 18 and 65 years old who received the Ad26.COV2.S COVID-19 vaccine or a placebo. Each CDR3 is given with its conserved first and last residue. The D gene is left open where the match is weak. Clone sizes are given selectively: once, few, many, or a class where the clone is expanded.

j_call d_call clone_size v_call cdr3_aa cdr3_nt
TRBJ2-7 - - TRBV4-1 CASSQGNEGSYEQYF TGCGCCAGCAGCCAAGGAAATGAGGGTTCCTACGAGCAGTACTTC
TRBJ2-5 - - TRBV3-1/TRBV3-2 CASSPRTGVETQYF TGTGCCAGCAGCCCGAGGACTGGAGTGGAGACCCAGTACTTC
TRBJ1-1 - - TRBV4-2 CASSHPGQGDTEAFF TGTGCCAGCAGCCATCCTGGGCAGGGAGACACTGAAGCTTTCTTT
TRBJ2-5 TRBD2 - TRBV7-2 CASSLQRGEETQYF TGTGCCAGCAGCTTACAGCGGGGTGAAGAGACCCAGTACTTC
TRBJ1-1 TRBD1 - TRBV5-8 CASTPTQGAVNTEAFF TGTGCCAGCACCCCCACGCAGGGGGCCGTGAACACTGAAGCTTTCTTT
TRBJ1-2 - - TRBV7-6 CASGDVGYGYTF TGTGCCAGCGGGGATGTGGGGTATGGCTACACCTTC
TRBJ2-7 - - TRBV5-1 CASSLVPGSEQYF TGCGCCAGCAGCTTGGTTCCGGGGAGCGAGCAGTACTTC
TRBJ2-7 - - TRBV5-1 CASSLKPSYEQYF TGCGCCAGCAGCTTAAAGCCCTCCTACGAGCAGTACTTC
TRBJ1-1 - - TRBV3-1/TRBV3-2 CASSLRQEAFF TGTGCCAGCAGCCTTCGACAGGAAGCTTTCTTT
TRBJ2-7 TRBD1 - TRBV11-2 CASSTRTGGLGEQYF TGTGCCAGCAGCACCAGGACAGGGGGCCTCGGCGAGCAGTACTTC
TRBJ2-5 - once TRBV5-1 CASSDQGGETQYF TGCGCCAGCTCCGACCAGGGAGGAGAGACCCAGTACTTC
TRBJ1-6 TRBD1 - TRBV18 CASSSGTGDSPLHF TGTGCCAGCTCATCAGGGACAGGGGACTCACCCCTCCACTTT
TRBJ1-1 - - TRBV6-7 CASSYSGRGHDTEAFF TGTGCCAGCAGTTACTCGGGGCGGGGGCATGACACTGAAGCTTTCTTT
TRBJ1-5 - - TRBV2 CASTATHRGAQHF TGTGCCAGCACCGCCACCCACCGAGGGGCCCAGCATTTT
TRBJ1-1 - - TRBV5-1 CASSRAGTNTEAFF TGCGCCAGCAGCCGCGCCGGGACCAACACTGAAGCTTTCTTT
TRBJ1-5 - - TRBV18 CASSPNGQGDYQPQHF TGTGCCAGCTCACCAAATGGGCAGGGAGACTATCAGCCCCAGCATTTT
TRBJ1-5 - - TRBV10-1 CASRWRGGGNQPQHF TGCGCCAGTAGGTGGAGAGGGGGAGGCAATCAGCCCCAGCATTTT
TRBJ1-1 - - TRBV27 CASSFEGVRSEAFF TGTGCCAGCAGTTTTGAGGGGGTAAGATCTGAAGCTTTCTTT
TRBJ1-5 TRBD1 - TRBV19 CASRNDRGWGNQPQHF TGTGCCAGTAGAAACGACAGGGGATGGGGCAATCAGCCCCAGCATTTT
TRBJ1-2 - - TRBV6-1 CASSEPGAYYGYTF TGTGCCAGCAGTGAACCAGGGGCCTACTATGGCTACACCTTC
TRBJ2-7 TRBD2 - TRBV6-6 CASSQGLAGEWSYEQYF TGTGCCAGCAGTCAGGGACTAGCGGGCGAGTGGTCCTACGAGCAGTACTTC
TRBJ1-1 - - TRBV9 CASSVGVTVTNTEAFF TGTGCCAGCAGCGTAGGGGTGACAGTGACGAACACTGAAGCTTTCTTT
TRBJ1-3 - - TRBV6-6 CASSYGSGAGNTIYF TGTGCCAGCAGTTACGGGTCCGGGGCTGGAAACACCATATATTTT
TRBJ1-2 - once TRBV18 CASSPSFSSGETHGYTF TGTGCCAGCTCACCGTCTTTCTCTTCCGGGGAGACCCATGGCTACACCTTC
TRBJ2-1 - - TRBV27 CASSLSRRDEQFF TGTGCCAGCAGTTTAAGTAGGAGGGATGAGCAGTTCTTC
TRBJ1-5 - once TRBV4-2 CASSQDWGPQPQHF TGTGCCAGCAGCCAAGACTGGGGGCCGCAGCCCCAGCATTTT
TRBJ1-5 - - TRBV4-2 CASSQEMGVGNQPQHF TGTGCCAGCAGCCAAGAAATGGGTGTGGGCAATCAGCCCCAGCATTTT
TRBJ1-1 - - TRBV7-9 CASSSSAGVNTEAFF TGTGCCAGCAGCTCGAGTGCGGGGGTGAACACTGAAGCTTTCTTT
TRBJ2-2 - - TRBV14 CASSQMGSFAGELFF TGTGCCAGCAGCCAAATGGGTAGTTTCGCCGGGGAGCTGTTTTTT
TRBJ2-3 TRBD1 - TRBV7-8 CASSLHPGGNTQYF TGTGCCAGCAGCTTACATCCAGGGGGCAATACGCAGTATTTT
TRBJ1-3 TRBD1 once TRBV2 CASRWGQPPSGNTIYF TGTGCCAGCAGATGGGGACAGCCTCCCTCTGGAAACACCATATATTTT
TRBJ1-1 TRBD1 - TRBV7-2 CASSKPGQGAKEAFF TGTGCCAGCAGCAAACCGGGACAGGGGGCGAAAGAAGCTTTCTTT
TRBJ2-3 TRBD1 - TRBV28 CASGGQGATDTQYF TGTGCCAGTGGGGGACAGGGGGCTACAGATACGCAGTATTTT